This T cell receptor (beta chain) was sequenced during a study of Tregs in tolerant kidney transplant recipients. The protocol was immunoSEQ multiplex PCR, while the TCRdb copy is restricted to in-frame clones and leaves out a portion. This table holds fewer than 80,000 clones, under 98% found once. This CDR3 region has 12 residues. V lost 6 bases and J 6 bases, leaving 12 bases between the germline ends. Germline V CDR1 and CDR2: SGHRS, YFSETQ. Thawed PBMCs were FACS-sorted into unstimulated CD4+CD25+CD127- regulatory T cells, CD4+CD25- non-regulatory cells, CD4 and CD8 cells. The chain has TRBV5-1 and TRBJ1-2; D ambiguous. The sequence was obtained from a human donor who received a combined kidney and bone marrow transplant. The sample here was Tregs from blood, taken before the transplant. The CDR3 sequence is CASTGMGNGYTF. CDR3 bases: TGCGCCAGCACGGGAATGGGCAATGGCTACACCTTC.